This T cell receptor beta chain comes out of a study of control samples from healthy donors and cancer patients (dated by TCRdb to about 2020). CDR3 length: 13 amino acids, cysteine to phenylalanine. Only the CDR3 DNA stays, 39 bases, in frame from base 1. V is cut by 0 bases and J by 6 bases, and the space between the germline ends is 7 bases. Reading the germline V gene gives CDR1 SGHRS and CDR2 YFSETQ. The method was the immunoSEQ multiplex PCR assay. Entries here come from immuneACCESS through TCRdb and include only in-frame sequences with V and J called. Some clones fail to appear in such tables; in the studies checked, an unresolved V gene covers under half of the shortfall, and the cause of the remainder is unknown. The sample data list about 170,000 clones, and 75% to 95% of these were observed just once. About 2% of the sample is in the top ten clones. About this clone: Its specific antigen is unknown. Base qualities are not recorded, but no much larger clone differs from it by a single base.

The receptor's source is a woman aged 40 to 50 in good health. The rearranged chain carries TRBV5-1 and TRBJ1-5; TRBD1 could be the D gene, as 5 bases match. What was sequenced was blood. CDR3 region: CASSLGGSQPQHF. The DNA is TGCGCCAGCAGCTTGGGGGGCTCTCAGCCCCAGCATTTT.